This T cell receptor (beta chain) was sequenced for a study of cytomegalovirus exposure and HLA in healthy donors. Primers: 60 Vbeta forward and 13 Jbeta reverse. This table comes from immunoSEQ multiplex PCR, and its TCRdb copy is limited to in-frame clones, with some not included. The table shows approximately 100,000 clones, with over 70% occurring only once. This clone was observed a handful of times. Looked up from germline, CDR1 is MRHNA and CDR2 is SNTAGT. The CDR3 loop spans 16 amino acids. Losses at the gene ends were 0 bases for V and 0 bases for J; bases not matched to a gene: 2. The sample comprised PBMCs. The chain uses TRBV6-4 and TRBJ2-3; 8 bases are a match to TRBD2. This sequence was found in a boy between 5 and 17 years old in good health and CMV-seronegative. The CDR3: CASSDSAGGSTDTQYF. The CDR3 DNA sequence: TGTGCCAGCAGTGACTCGGCGGGAGGTAGCACAGATACGCAGTATTTT.